This T cell receptor beta chain was recorded in a study of identical twins. On this clonotype itself: Its matching antigen is unknown.

This CDR3 region has 14 residues. V dropped 5 bases and J dropped 2 bases, with 12 bases sitting between them. Study-level points and caveats: Some out-of-frame alpha sequences were shared by twins, and these showed excess low generation probability. Abundant beta clonotypes from cord blood had fewer insertions, unlike memory repertoires, which showed none.

Each CDR3 protein gets one entry after TCRdb re-called the 5' RACE reads with MiXCR. The sample records 200,000 to 250,000 distinct CDR3 sequences, about 7.5% being singletons. This sample also belongs to another study, concerning yellow fever vaccine responses in identical twins.

Material: memory (CD45RO+) T cells sorted from blood. The rearrangement links TRBV12-3 or TRBV12-4 to TRBJ2-5; D uncertain. This clonotype was sampled from a woman between 18 and 30 years old in good health. The CDR3 protein is CASSPTPLQETQYF. As DNA, the CDR3 is TGTGCCAGCAGTCCGACCCCATTACAAGAGACCCAGTACTTC.